This section outlines one T cell receptor beta chain sequence together with its context. Antigen specificity is unknown. Data came from immunoSEQ multiplex PCR; TCRdb stores just in-frame clones and leaves some out. The sample yields about 90,000 clones, around 85% seen once. The data derive from a study of OX40 agonist ivuxolimab in advanced cancers. For the study at large: Partial responses occurred in three patients (one hepatocellular carcinoma, two cutaneous melanoma). Study-wide results and caveats: Fewer expanded clones were found on average in CD4+ than in CD8+ T cells. Clonal expansion by week 6 occurred in CD4+ and CD8+ blood T cells (at 0.1 to 3.0 mg/kg).

The germline V gene has CDR1 SGHNT and CDR2 YYREEE (reference sequence). V dropped 1 base and J dropped 6; count of bases not matched to a gene: 7. This CDR3 has 15 amino acids. This clonotype originated in an adult with an advanced solid tumor such as melanoma, head and neck, liver or kidney cancer. This chain connects TRBV5-4 to TRBJ2-1, with 7 nucleotides matching TRBD2. The source material was CD4+ or CD8+ T cells sorted from blood, sampled in a trial of the OX40 agonist ivuxolimab. The CDR3 loop is CASSLWEGRGNEQFF. In nucleotides, the CDR3 is TGTGCCAGCAGCTTGTGGGAGGGCCGGGGCAATGAGCAGTTCTTC. The full variable domain, rest sourced from reference TRBV5-4 and TRBJ2-1, is ETGVTQSPTHLIKTRGQQVTLRCSSQSGHNTVSWYQQALGQGPQFIFQYYREEENGRGNFPPRFSGLQFPNYSSELNVNALELDDSALYLCASSLWEGRGNEQFFGPGTRLTVL.